This T cell receptor beta chain comes out of a study of cytomegalovirus exposure and HLA in healthy donors. V was trimmed by 5 bases and J by 2 bases, leaving 13 bases between them. Germline V lookup: CDR1 MNHEY, CDR2 SVGAGI. The CDR3 totals 14 residues. 60 Vbeta and 13 Jbeta primers were used in PCR. Original processing methods: Unique TCR beta chains totaled some 81 million in a later count, with roughly 11 million of them shared. The repertoire was sequenced with immunoSEQ multiplex PCR; TCRdb's copy has only in-frame clones and lacks some. The V and J calls and clone size are taken from that table; D and trimming were inferred from the DNA. In the table there are 100,000 to 150,000 clones, under 80% of which are singletons.

The J gene is TRBJ2-7, the V gene TRBV6-5; D is perhaps TRBD1 (6 bases). This TCR derives from a man aged 35-49 years in good health and CMV-seropositive. Sample: PBMCs. The CDR3 loop reads CASSPWDNPYEQYF. The CDR3, as DNA: TGTGCCAGCAGTCCATGGGACAACCCCTACGAGCAGTACTTC.